These 16 T cell receptor beta chains were sequenced from one sample in a study of regulatory T cells in long-lasting Graves disease. Construction of TCR beta libraries relied on iRepertoire HTBI primers and on Arm-PCR targeting CDR3 regions. TCRdb independently ran MiXCR on the multiplex PCR reads; one entry per CDR3 protein. The sample includes 420,000 or so distinct CDR3 sequences, about a sixth of them seen just once. Time point meaning: newly diagnosed GD, antithyroid drugs for less than 3 months. With RNA extracted from PBMCs as input, the TCR library was made. These same data were also listed under a study on T cells in Graves' hyperthyroidism and ophthalmopathy.

Sample: peripheral blood mononuclear cells (PBMCs), taken at new diagnosis, from a patient treated with antithyroid drugs. These receptors all stem from a woman younger than 30 with Graves disease.

This clonotype was counted at least ten times. The V and J genes are TRBV6-1 and TRBJ1-4; 8 nucleotides align to TRBD1. The CDR3 is 16 residues long. Germline V CDR1 and CDR2: MNHNS, SASEGT. V lost 4 bases to trimming and J lost 4 bases; unmatched junction nucleotides: 8. Here the CDR3 reads CASSVPGTGDNEKLFF. CDR3 bases: TGTGCCAGCAGTGTCCCCGGGACAGGTGATAATGAAAAACTGTTTTTT.

This clonotype was seen a few times. The chain employs TRBV5-1 and TRBJ2-3; no clear D gene. There are 15 residues in the CDR3. The germline V and J ends were trimmed by 0 bases and 4 bases, with 12 bases remaining between them. Germline CDR1 SGHRS, CDR2 YFSETQ. The CDR3 loop is CASSLEASRADTQYF. The DNA of the CDR3 is TGCGCCAGCAGCTTGGAAGCCTCACGCGCAGATACGCAGTATTTT.

Of note for this clonotype: This probably arose from a read error, given a far larger clone one base away. The chain links TRBV6-1 to TRBJ2-7, with 7 bases fitting TRBD1. CDR3 length equals 15 residues. Germline assignment: CDR1 MNHNS and CDR2 SASEGT. With 5 bases clipped from V and 1 base from J, the junction kept 8 bases outside the gene matches. CDR3 region: CASSHRGQASYEQYF. The DNA for the CDR3 is TGTGCCAGCAGTCACCGAGGACAGGCTTCCTACGAGCAGTACTTC.

The V and J genes are TRBV2 and TRBJ2-1, with 13 bases identical to TRBD2. The germline CDR1 and CDR2 sequences are SNHLY and FYNNEI. The ends lost 6 bases at V and 9 bases at J; junction bases unmatched: 11. This CDR3 spans 16 amino acids. In nucleotides, the CDR3 is TGTGCCAGCAGACACGGAAGACTAGCGGGAGGTCCTGAGCAGTTCTTC. Its protein is CASRHGRLAGGPEQFF.

This clonotype occurred many times. The chain has TRBV7-9 and TRBJ2-5; no clear D. Germline CDR1 and CDR2: SEHNR and FQNEAQ (reference sequence). The CDR3 extends over 13 amino acids. Trimming removed 6 bases at V and 1 base at J, with 9 bases between. CDR3 loop: CASRGSLQETQYF. The CDR3 DNA is TGTGCCAGCAGAGGAAGCCTCCAAGAGACCCAGTACTTC.

This clonotype was seen at least ten times. The rearrangement joins TRBV7-2 to TRBJ2-7; 8 nucleotides align to TRBD2. The CDR3 totals 15 residues. Germline assignment: CDR1 SGHTA and CDR2 FQGNSA. The V gene end was trimmed by 1 base and the J gene end by 4 bases; junction bases not matched to a gene: 6. The CDR3 bases are TGTGCCAGCAGCTTAGTCGGGGGGGGTCTTTACGAGCAGTACTTC. It translates to CASSLVGGGLYEQYF.

This clonotype was seen more than once but under ten times. V is TRBV29-1 and J is TRBJ2-4; 7 bases agree with TRBD1. V lost 0 bases and J lost 0; bases outside the gene matches: 5. CDR1 is SQVTM, CDR2 ANQGSEA, per germline. CDR3 size: 16 residues. The CDR3 sequence is CSVEDWQGVAKNIQYF. The CDR3 DNA reads TGCAGCGTTGAAGATTGGCAGGGGGTAGCCAAAAACATTCAGTACTTC.

Concerning this clonotype: A far bigger clonotype differs at one base, so this is likely a read error. The CDR3 region is CASSPPGRRYEQFF. CDR3 nucleotides: TGTGCCAGCAGTCCCCCCGGGCGTCGGTACGAGCAGTTCTTC. The chain uses TRBV28 and TRBJ2-1; D remains unclear. CDR3 length equals 14 residues. V lost 5 bases, J lost 10 bases, and 18 bases lay in between. Germline CDR1 is MDHEN and CDR2 is SYDVKM.

Many counts were recorded for this clonotype. This chain joins TRBV20-1 and TRBJ2-3, with a tentative D call TRBD2 (6 bases). The CDR3 runs to 16 residues. The germline V and J ends were trimmed by 3 bases and 4 bases, with 20 bases remaining between them. CDR1 DFQATT and CDR2 SNEGSKA come from the germline V gene (reference sequence). The chain's CDR3 is CSARYPGTAGADTQYF. CDR3 DNA sequence: TGCAGTGCTAGGTATCCAGGGACTGCCGGGGCAGATACGCAGTATTTT.

This clonotype was seen a handful of times. This rearrangement joins TRBV7-2 to TRBJ1-1, with D unresolved. Trimming removed 10 bases at V and 0 bases at J, with 12 bases between. CDR1 and CDR2 (germline): SGHTA, FQGNSA. There are 13 residues in the CDR3. The CDR3 spells CATIRTLNTEAFF. DNA for the CDR3: TGTGCCACCATCCGAACATTGAACACTGAAGCTTTCTTT.

V and J are TRBV7-2 and TRBJ1-6; unclear D gene. The CDR3 has 15 residues. Trimming took off 3 bases at V and 2 bases at J, with 8 bases between the two ends. Germline-derived CDR1 and CDR2 are SGHTA and FQGNSA. The CDR3: CASSLLRTYNSPLHF. CDR3 sequence (DNA): TGTGCCAGCAGCTTGCTGCGAACCTATAATTCACCCCTCCACTTT.

This clonotype has at least ten counts. The V and J genes are TRBV4-2 and TRBJ1-3; a possible D gene is TRBD1 (5 bases). The CDR3 runs 16 residues. Trimming took 5 bases from V and 3 from J, leaving 17 bases between them. CDR1 and CDR2 from the germline V gene are LGHNA and YNFKEQ. The CDR3 protein is CASSFIDRGDGNTIYF. The CDR3 region has the DNA TGTGCCAGCAGCTTTATAGACAGAGGAGATGGAAACACCATATATTTT.

This clonotype was recorded at least ten times. This chain joins TRBV28 and TRBJ2-3; D possibly matches TRBD1 or TRBD2 (5 bases each). Trimming cost V 6 bases and J 2 bases, with 9 bases left between them. Per germline, CDR1 MDHEN and CDR2 SYDVKM. This CDR3 is 13 amino acids long. CDR3: CASRGTFTDTQYF. The CDR3 nucleotides read TGTGCCAGCAGGGGGACCTTCACAGATACGCAGTATTTT.

This clonotype was observed many times. The chain combines TRBV28 with TRBJ1-5; TRBD1 is a possible D gene (6 bases). Deletions cut 2 bases from V and 7 bases from J, with 9 bases between. The CDR3 runs 13 residues. Germline values: CDR1 MDHEN, CDR2 SYDVKM. CDR3 bases: TGTGCCAGCAGTTTACGGGGACAACAGCCCCAGCATTTT. Translated, it gives CASSLRGQQPQHF.

V gene TRBV6-1 combines with J gene TRBJ2-1; TRBD2 matches 10 bases. CDR3 length: 14 residues. Germline assignment: CDR1 MNHNS and CDR2 SASEGT. Trimming at V came to 6 bases and at J to 8 bases, leaving 7 bases not matched to a gene. In DNA, the CDR3 is TGTGCCAGCAGGTCTAGCGGGAGTTACGATGAGCAGTTCTTC. Translation: CASRSSGSYDEQFF.

This clonotype was seen repeatedly, ten times or more. The rearrangement uses TRBV3-1 and TRBJ1-1; a weak D match, TRBD1 (5 bases). This CDR3 region has 15 residues. V lost 4 bases, J lost 8 bases, and 20 bases lay in between. Germline CDR1 is LGHDT and CDR2 is YNNKEL (reference sequence). The chain's CDR3 is CASSLPSGTSVEAFF. The DNA for the CDR3 is TGTGCCAGCAGCCTTCCCTCGGGGACCTCTGTCGAAGCTTTCTTT. The whole variable domain, remainder taken from reference TRBV3-1 and TRBJ1-1, is DTAVSQTPKYLVTQMGNDKSIKCEQNLGHDTMYWYKQDSKKFLKIMFSYNNKELIINETVPNRFSPKSPDKAHLNLHINSLELGDSAVYFCASSLPSGTSVEAFFGQGTRLTVV.